This T cell receptor (beta chain) originates from a study of blood T cell repertoires in COVID-19. The wider study: COVID-19 samples, acute and convalescent, were from the United States, Italy and Spain.

Source study methods: Estimation of nucleated cell counts relied on the amplification of reference gene primers. Libraries were prepared by immunoSEQ multiplex PCR; TCRdb keeps only in-frame clonotypes and omits some of them. Clone size and V and J calls were adopted from that table, with D and trimming inferred from the DNA. The table has about 240,000 clones, approximately 83% seen once. There are 15 residues in the CDR3. Germline-derived CDR1 and CDR2 are SGDLS and YYNGEE. The V end lost 0 bases, the J end lost 3 bases, and 9 bases lay between the germline ends. Assignment of participants to cohorts was predicated upon participant-reported clinical history.

The chain links TRBV9 to TRBJ2-2; D perhaps matches TRBD1 (5 bases). This TCR derives from a woman aged 40 to 50 with acute COVID-19. Sequencing was carried out using PBMCs or T cells enriched from blood (not recorded which). CDR3 DNA: TGTGCCAGCAGCGTAGCGGCAGGGTACACCGGGGAGCTGTTTTTT. The encoded protein is CASSVAAGYTGELFF.